This TCR beta chain originates from a study of cytomegalovirus exposure and HLA in healthy donors. Study-level findings and limits: The presence/absence work took it that sequencing depth was about the same across donors.

Looked up from germline, CDR1 is MNHEY and CDR2 is SMNVEV (reference sequence). V lost 4 bases to trimming and J lost 4 bases, with 8 bases between them. The CDR3 length is 12 residues. In the PCR, 60 Vbeta and 13 Jbeta primers were used. TCRdb's copy holds only in-frame clones and misses some; the assay was immunoSEQ multiplex PCR. The sample contains roughly 180,000 clones, 65% to 85% of which appear only once. A word on this clone: What it recognizes is unknown.

The sequence was collected from a female donor in good health and CMV-seronegative. The gene calls are TRBV27 and TRBJ2-7, with D possibly being TRBD1 (6 bases). Input material: PBMCs. CDR3: CASSYQGYEQYF. The CDR3 nucleotides are TGTGCCAGCAGTTATCAGGGGTACGAGCAGTACTTC.